This TCR beta chain originates from a study of blood T cell repertoires in COVID-19. As for the study in general: Researchers got acute and convalescent COVID-19 samples from the United States, Italy and Spain. PBMCs, B-cell-depleted T cells, or T cells were the source of the cDNA or gDNA that made up the material.

How the authors handled the data: Estimation of nucleated cell counts was performed using reference gene primer amplification. Using immunoSEQ multiplex PCR, the repertoire was profiled, and TCRdb retains in-frame clones only, with some absent. Clone size and V and J calls were adopted from that table, with D and trimming inferred from the DNA. The table shows 10,000 to 15,000 clones, with around four fifths occurring only once. The CDR3 sequence is 17 residues long. Per germline, CDR1 SGHRS and CDR2 YFSETQ. V lost 2 bases to trimming and J lost 2 bases; unmatched junction nucleotides: 9. This clonotype originated in a human donor in a cohort sampled during active COVID-19. Sequencing input: peripheral blood. The rearrangement links TRBV5-1 to TRBJ2-7; 11 bases are shared with TRBD2. The CDR3, as DNA: TGCGCCAGCAGCTTAAGATTTGGGACTAGCGGAACCTACGAGCAGTACTTC. Residues: CASSLRFGTSGTYEQYF.